These 15 T cell receptor beta chains came from one sample sequenced in a study of T-cell memory formation after mild COVID-19. TCRdb ran MiXCR on the 5' RACE reads and lists one entry per CDR3 protein. The table records hundreds of thousands of distinct CDR3 sequences, more than 15% of them present only once. Sequencing was performed on PBMCs or a T cell subset sorted from them (not recorded which). The receptors stem from a man aged 18 to 35 who had mild COVID-19 (a few samples of this study predate the infection). Cell type and time point are not known.

This chain links TRBV4-2 with TRBJ1-2; D is perhaps TRBD1 (6 bases). Germline V gene sequence: CDR1 LGHNA, CDR2 YNFKEQ. Trimming removed 4 bases at V and 6 bases at J, with 21 bases between. This CDR3 has 16 residues. CDR3 DNA: TGTGCCAGCAGCCCGCGGGACACGGGGCGGTGGGATGGCTACACCTTC. Translation: CASSPRDTGRWDGYTF.

The chain's CDR3 is CASSCRLAGVETQYF. The CDR3 bases are TGTGCCAGCAGCTGCCGACTAGCGGGGGTTGAGACCCAGTACTTC. The chain uses TRBV12-1 and TRBJ2-5; the tabulated D call, TRBD2, remains unverified against the DNA. TRBV12-1 represents a pseudogene. This CDR3 has 15 residues.

This clonotype appeared a few times. The chain uses TRBV16 and TRBJ1-3, with no clear D. The CDR3 consists of 14 residues. Trimming left V 0 bases short and J 8 bases short, with 11 bases between. Germline V lookup: CDR1 KGHSY, CDR2 FQNENV. CDR3 sequence (DNA): TGTGCCAGCAGCCAATCGCTCGGGCGAGACACCATATATTTT. Its protein product is CASSQSLGRDTIYF.

This clonotype came up many times. The chain combines TRBV7-9 with TRBJ1-1; possibly TRBD1 for D (6 bases). The CDR3 has 13 amino acids. Germline V gene sequence: CDR1 SEHNR, CDR2 FQNEAQ (reference sequence). Deletions cut 3 bases from V and 5 bases from J, with 10 bases between. The CDR3 DNA reads as TGTGCCAGCAGCTTCGAGGGGGGAACTGAAGCTTTCTTT. This translates into CASSFEGGTEAFF.

The CDR3 sequence: CASSQDPVGGNQPQHF. DNA for the CDR3: TGCGCCAGCAGCCAAGACCCAGTTGGGGGCAATCAGCCCCAGCATTTT. The chain couples TRBV4-1 to TRBJ1-5; D unresolved. Trimming stripped 0 bases from V and 2 bases from J, with 11 bases between. The CDR3 consists of 16 residues. CDR1 MGHRA and CDR2 YSYEKL come from the germline V gene.

This clonotype has just a few counts. The chain employs TRBV7-9 and TRBJ2-3; tentatively, D is TRBD1 or TRBD2 (5 bases each). Per the germline V gene, CDR1 is SEHNR and CDR2 is FQNEAQ (reference sequence). The CDR3 runs 16 residues. V lost 7 bases and J 11 bases, leaving 28 bases between the germline ends. CDR3 DNA sequence: TGTGCCAGCATCCTACGAGAGGGCCGGGACGGCAGCCGGCAGTATTTT. Its protein is CASILREGRDGSRQYF.

This clonotype was seen many times. V usage is TRBV4-2 and J usage is TRBJ2-3; TRBD2 matches 8 bases. Trimming cost V 0 bases and J 4 bases; bases outside gene matches: 6. Germline CDR1 is LGHNA and CDR2 is YNFKEQ. The CDR3 contains 16 residues. DNA of the CDR3: TGTGCCAGCAGCCAAGATATCGGGGGGGCTTCAGATACGCAGTATTTT. Translating it yields CASSQDIGGASDTQYF.

This clonotype showed up just a few times. CDR3 residues: CASSDRDRQNYGYTF. CDR3 DNA: TGTGCCAGCAGTGATCGGGACAGGCAAAACTATGGCTACACCTTC. The V and J genes are TRBV6-5 and TRBJ1-2; 8 bases agree with TRBD1. V gave up 5 bases and J gave up 2 bases; unmatched junction bases: 7. CDR1 and CDR2 from the germline V gene are MNHEY and SVGAGI. The CDR3 consists of 15 residues.

On this clonotype itself: This sequence may be a read error, since a much larger clone differs from it by one base. The chain links TRBV12-3 or TRBV12-4 to TRBJ1-6; 7 nucleotides align to TRBD1. The CDR3 totals 13 residues. The CDR3 bases are TGTGCCAGCAGCGGGACAGCGAATTCACCCCTCAACTTT. This encodes CASSGTANSPLNF.

This clonotype has just a few counts. This chain joins TRBV27 and TRBJ2-4; 7 bases are a match to TRBD1. From germline, CDR1 is MNHEY and CDR2 SMNVEV (reference sequence). Unmatched junction bases numbered 10, after V lost 5 bases and J lost 12 bases. The CDR3 runs to 13 residues. The CDR3 DNA is TGTGCCAGCAGTCATGGGGACAGAGGGACTCAGTACTTC. As protein: CASSHGDRGTQYF.

The gene calls are TRBV12-3 or TRBV12-4 and TRBJ2-1; D possibly matches TRBD1 or TRBD2 (5 bases each). The CDR3 length is 16 residues. V lost 1 base, J lost 0 bases, and 10 bases lay in between. For the CDR3, the DNA is TGTGCCAGCAGTTTAGGTCGAGGGGCCTCCTACAATGAGCAGTTCTTC. Its protein is CASSLGRGASYNEQFF.

This clonotype was detected only a few times. The rearrangement links TRBV7-3 to TRBJ2-3, with TRBD1 matching over 9 bases. Per the germline V gene, CDR1 is SGHTA and CDR2 is FQGTGA. V gave up 7 bases and J gave up 3 bases; unmatched junction bases: 5. The CDR3 contains 14 residues. In DNA, the CDR3 is TGTGCCAGCACCCCTGGGACAGGGACAGATACGCAGTATTTT. Translation: CASTPGTGTDTQYF.

This clonotype appeared many times. The chain joins TRBV12-3 or TRBV12-4 to TRBJ2-7; D ambiguous. V was trimmed by 6 bases and J by 1 base, leaving 19 bases between them. The CDR3 spans 16 residues. CDR3 region: CASRQARYPNSYEQYF. For the CDR3, the DNA is TGTGCCAGCAGGCAGGCCCGATACCCCAATTCCTACGAGCAGTACTTC.

In its sample, this clonotype was seen a few times. This chain links TRBV27 with TRBJ1-4; D call uncertain. The V and J ends lost 5 bases and 5 bases respectively, with 12 bases between them. CDR1 is MNHEY and CDR2 is SMNVEV in the germline V gene (reference sequence). This CDR3 region has 14 residues. The CDR3 is CASSPQLLNEKLFF. CDR3 nucleotides: TGTGCCAGCAGTCCCCAGTTGCTAAATGAAAAACTGTTTTTT.

Worth noting for this clonotype: The germline gene is not matched at one end of the junction; a read error may be the cause. The chain has TRBV18 and TRBJ1-1; 9 bases are shared with TRBD1. Germline values: CDR1 KGHSH, CDR2 LQKENI. The CDR3 extends over 15 amino acids. Here the CDR3 DNA reads TGTGCCAGCTCTCGACAGGGACAGGGCCCCACTGAAGATTTCTTT. Translated, it gives CASSRQGQGPTEDFF.